Below are 9 T cell receptor beta chains sequenced from a single sample in a study of cytomegalovirus exposure and HLA in healthy donors. The assay was immunoSEQ multiplex PCR, and TCRdb's table has in-frame clones only and misses some. Of 150,000 to 200,000 clones listed, around 85% are singletons. The sequenced material came from PBMCs. Receptors were obtained from a woman aged 30 to 39 in good health and CMV-seronegative.

The table lists this clone with a count of one. The chain combines TRBV5-6 with TRBJ2-2, with 11 bases identical to TRBD2. CDR3 length: 15 amino acids. The germline V gene has CDR1 SGHDT and CDR2 YYEEEE. V dropped 2 bases and J dropped 4; count of bases not matched to a gene: 1. This chain's CDR3 is CASSFGTSGTGELFF. Written as DNA, the CDR3 is TGTGCCAGCAGCTTCGGGACTAGCGGCACCGGGGAGCTGTTTTTT.

The chain joins TRBV5-1 to TRBJ1-1; possibly TRBD1 for D (6 bases). CDR1 is SGHRS, CDR2 YFSETQ, per germline. The CDR3 runs 16 residues. With 0 bases removed from V and 4 bases from J, the gap between germline ends came to 16 bases. In DNA form, the CDR3 reads TGCGCCAGCAGCTTGGCGGGGGCAGGGGTTATCACTGAAGCTTTCTTT. It is translated as CASSLAGAGVITEAFF.

This chain uses TRBV5-3 with TRBJ1-2, with D unclear. TRBV5-3 is treated as an ORF (open reading frame) with a function not yet certain. The CDR3 runs 15 residues. V lost 3 bases and J lost 6, with 18 bases in between. As DNA, the CDR3 is TGTGCCAGAAGCTCGCCCCGGACTTTAGGGCATGGCTACACCTTC. It yields the protein CARSSPRTLGHGYTF.

This clone was seen more than once but under ten times. The chain uses TRBV7-9 and TRBJ1-5; the D gene is possibly TRBD1 (5 bases). The CDR3 is 14 residues long. CDR1 is SEHNR and CDR2 is FQNEAQ in the germline V gene (reference sequence). The V gene lost 8 bases and the J gene lost 1 base, with 12 bases spanning the gap. CDR3 sequence (DNA): TGTGCCAGCGGGTTTGGGGGAAGCAATCAGCCCCAGCATTTT. It specifies CASGFGGSNQPQHF.

This clone was seen just once. The genes are TRBV7-2 and TRBJ1-4; D is ambiguous. Between the trimmed V and J ends, which lost 5 bases and 8 bases, there was a span of 9 bases. CDR1 and CDR2 from the germline V gene are SGHTA and FQGNSA. The CDR3 has 12 residues. CDR3 nucleotides: TGTGCCAGCAGCCTCCCCGGGGAAAAACTGTTTTTT. As protein: CASSLPGEKLFF.

In this sample, this clone turned up many times. V gene TRBV29-1 combines with J gene TRBJ1-2; 9 nucleotides match TRBD1. Losses at the gene ends were 5 bases for V and 5 bases for J; bases not matched to a gene: 9. Germline V CDR1 and CDR2: SQVTM, ANQGSEA. The length of the CDR3 is 14 residues. In nucleotides, the CDR3 is TGCAGCGTTACAAAAACAGGGGGCGGATATGGCTACACCTTC. It codes for CSVTKTGGGYGYTF.

This clone was observed a few times. CDR3 in amino acids: CASSQVGEMYEQYF. The CDR3 bases are TGTGCCAGCAGCCAAGTCGGGGAAATGTACGAGCAGTACTTC. The genes are TRBV4-2 and TRBJ2-7; perhaps TRBD2 as D (5 bases). Germline assignment: CDR1 LGHNA and CDR2 YNFKEQ. The CDR3 consists of 14 residues. The ends were cut back, 1 base at V and 4 bases at J, with 11 bases in the middle.

The chain carries TRBV7-9 and TRBJ2-3; the match to TRBD2 covers 9 bases. J lost 2 bases, V lost 4 bases, and 7 bases had no gene match. This CDR3 region has 16 residues. CDR1 is SEHNR, CDR2 FQNEAQ, per germline (reference sequence). The CDR3 bases are TGTGCCAGCAGCTCTTTAGCGGGAGTCTCCACAGATACGCAGTATTTT. It translates to CASSSLAGVSTDTQYF.

This clone has just a few counts. The rearrangement joins TRBV7-2 to TRBJ2-2; D uncertain. Per the germline V gene, CDR1 is SGHTA and CDR2 is FQGNSA. The CDR3 totals 12 residues. V shed 0 bases and J shed 6 bases, with 2 bases lying between them. CDR3 amino acids: CASSLASGELFF. In DNA, the CDR3 is TGTGCCAGCAGCTTAGCTTCCGGGGAGCTGTTTTTT.